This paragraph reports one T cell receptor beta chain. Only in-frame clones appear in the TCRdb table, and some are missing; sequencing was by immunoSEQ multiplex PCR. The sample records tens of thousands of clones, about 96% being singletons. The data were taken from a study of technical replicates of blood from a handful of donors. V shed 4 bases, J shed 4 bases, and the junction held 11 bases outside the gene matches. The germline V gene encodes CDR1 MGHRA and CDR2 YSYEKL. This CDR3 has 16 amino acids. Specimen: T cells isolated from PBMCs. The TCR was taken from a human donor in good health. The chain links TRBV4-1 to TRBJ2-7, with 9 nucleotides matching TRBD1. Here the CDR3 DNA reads TGCGCCAGCAGCCTTACCTCCGGGACAGGGACTTACGAGCAGTACTTC. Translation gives CASSLTSGTGTYEQYF.